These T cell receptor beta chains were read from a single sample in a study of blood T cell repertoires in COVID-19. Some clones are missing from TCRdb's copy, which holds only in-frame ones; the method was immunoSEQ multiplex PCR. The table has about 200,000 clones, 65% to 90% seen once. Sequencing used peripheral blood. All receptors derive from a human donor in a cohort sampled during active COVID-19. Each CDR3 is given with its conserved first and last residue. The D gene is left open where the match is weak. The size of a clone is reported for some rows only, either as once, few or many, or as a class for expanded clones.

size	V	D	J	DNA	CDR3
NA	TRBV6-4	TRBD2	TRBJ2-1	TGTGCCAGCAGTGCAGGGACTAGCGGGATCAATGAGCAGTTCTTC	CASSAGTSGINEQFF
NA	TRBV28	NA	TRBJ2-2	TGTGCCAGCAGTGCAGAAAACACCGGGGAGCTGTTTTTT	CASSAENTGELFF
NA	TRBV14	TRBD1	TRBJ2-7	TGTGCCAGCAGCCAAGAGACAGGGGCCTACGAGCAGTACTTC	CASSQETGAYEQYF
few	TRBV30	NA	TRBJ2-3	TGTGCCTGGACGCCCCTCTACGGGGGATACACAGATACGCAGTATTTT	CAWTPLYGGYTDTQYF
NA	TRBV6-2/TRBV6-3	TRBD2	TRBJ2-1	TGTGCCAGCAGTGACTTAGCGGGAGGTTATTACAATGAGCAGTTCTTC	CASSDLAGGYYNEQFF
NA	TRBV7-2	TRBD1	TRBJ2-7	TGTGCCAGCAGCCCGGACAGGGTAAGGTACGAGCAGTACTTC	CASSPDRVRYEQYF
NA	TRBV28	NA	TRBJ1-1	TGTGCCAGCAGTCCGTATCAGGGGTCGGTCACTGAAGCTTTCTTT	CASSPYQGSVTEAFF
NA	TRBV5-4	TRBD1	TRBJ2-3	TGTGCCAGCAGCATCTTCGGACAGGGGGCATGGGATACGCAGTATTTT	CASSIFGQGAWDTQYF
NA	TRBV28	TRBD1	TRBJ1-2	TGTGCCAGCAGTGTGAATACCGGGACAGGGCAATATGGCTACACCTTC	CASSVNTGTGQYGYTF
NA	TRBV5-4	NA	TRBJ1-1	TGTGCCAGCCTGAGATATTCAGGAGAAGCTTTCTTT	CASLRYSGEAFF
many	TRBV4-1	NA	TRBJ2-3	TGCGCCAGCAGCCAAGAAGGAGGGGTAGATACGCAGTATTTT	CASSQEGGVDTQYF
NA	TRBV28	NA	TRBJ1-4	TGTGCCAGCAGTTCGACAGATGAAAAACTGTTTTTT	CASSSTDEKLFF
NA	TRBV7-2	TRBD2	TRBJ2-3	TGTGCCAGCAGCCAGGGACTAGTGGGGGCAGATACGCAGTATTTT	CASSQGLVGADTQYF
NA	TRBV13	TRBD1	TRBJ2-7	TGTGCCAGCAGCCCCCGACAGGGGATCCACGAGCAGTACTTC	CASSPRQGIHEQYF
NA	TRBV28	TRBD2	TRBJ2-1	TGTGCCAGCAGTTGGGCGCGGGGGACCTACAATGAGCAGTTCTTC	CASSWARGTYNEQFF
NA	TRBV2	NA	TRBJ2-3	TGTGCCAGCATGGCCGGGTTTATCTCCGCAGATACGCAGTATTTT	CASMAGFISADTQYF
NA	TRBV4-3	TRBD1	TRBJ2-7	TGCGCCAGCAGCCGGTCCGGGACAGGGGCCTACGAGCAGTACTTC	CASSRSGTGAYEQYF
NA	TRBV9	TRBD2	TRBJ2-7	TGTGCCAGCAGCGGGACTAGCGGGAGGTCCCACGAGCAGTACTTC	CASSGTSGRSHEQYF
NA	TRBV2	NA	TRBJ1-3	TGTGCCAGCATCCCGGACACTTACTCTGGAAACACCATATATTTT	CASIPDTYSGNTIYF
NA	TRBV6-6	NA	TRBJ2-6	TGTGCCAGCAATGCAGGGCGCAACTCTGGGGCCAACGTCCTGACTTTC	CASNAGRNSGANVLTF
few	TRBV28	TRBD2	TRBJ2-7	TGTGCCAGCACCTCTCTGACTAGCGGCTCCTACGAGCAGTACTTC	CASTSLTSGSYEQYF
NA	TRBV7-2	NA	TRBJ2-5	TGTGCCAGCAGCTTAGTGGCGGGTTCTCGCGTCGAGACCCAGTACTTC	CASSLVAGSRVETQYF
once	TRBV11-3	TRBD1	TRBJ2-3	TGTGCCAGCAGCGAAGGGGGCTCTTTGACAGATACGCAGTATTTT	CASSEGGSLTDTQYF
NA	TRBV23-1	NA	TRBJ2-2	TGCGCCAGCAGGAAGCGCATACAGGGCAGCACCGGGGAGCTGTTTTTT	CASRKRIQGSTGELFF
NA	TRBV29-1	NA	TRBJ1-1	TGCAGCGTGTCCACAGGATGGAACACTGAAGCTTTCTTT	CSVSTGWNTEAFF
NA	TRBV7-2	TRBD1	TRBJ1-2	TGTGCCAGCAGGCCAGAACGGGACAGGGGCGGGGGGGGCTACACCTTC	CASRPERDRGGGGYTF
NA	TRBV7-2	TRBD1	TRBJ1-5	TGTGCCAGCAGCTTTACCGGGACAGGCCCTAATCAGCCCCAGCATTTT	CASSFTGTGPNQPQHF
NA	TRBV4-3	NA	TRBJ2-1	TGCGCCAGCAGCCAAGTTTCAGGCAATGAGCAGTTCTTC	CASSQVSGNEQFF
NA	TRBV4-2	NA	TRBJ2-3	TGTGCCAGCAGCCAAGATAGGGGAGATACGCAGTATTTT	CASSQDRGDTQYF
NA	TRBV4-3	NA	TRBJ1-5	TGCGCCAGCAGCCAAGAGTTGGGGGGATACCAGCCCCAGCATTTT	CASSQELGGYQPQHF
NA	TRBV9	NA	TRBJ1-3	TGTGCCAGCAGCGATGGATCGGGTTCTGGAAACACCATATATTTT	CASSDGSGSGNTIYF
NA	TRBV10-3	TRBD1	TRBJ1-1	TGTGCCATCAGTGAGGGGGGCAGGGGGCGGTCATCCACTGAAGCTTTCTTT	CAISEGGRGRSSTEAFF